The clone carrying this T cell receptor (beta chain) was found a few times. The entry originates in a study of cytomegalovirus exposure and HLA in healthy donors. PCR involved 60 Vbeta and 13 Jbeta primers. Using immunoSEQ multiplex PCR, the repertoire was profiled, and TCRdb retains in-frame clones only, with some absent. The table lists 150,000 or so clones, approximately 73% of them singletons. The ends lost 3 bases at V and 4 bases at J; junction bases unmatched: 5. CDR3 length equals 14 residues. Germline V gives CDR1 SGHDT, CDR2 YYEEEE. This chain uses TRBV5-6 with TRBJ2-3; 7 bases align to TRBD2. Sequenced input: PBMCs. The receptor's source is a woman between 18 and 30 years old in good health and CMV-seronegative. The CDR3 DNA follows: TGTGCCAGCAGCTGGGCGGGAGTGGCAGATACGCAGTATTTT. Translated: CASSWAGVADTQYF. The entire variable domain, with the rest obtained from reference TRBV5-6 and TRBJ2-3, is as follows: DAGVTQSPTHLIKTRGQQVTLRCSPKSGHDTVSWYQQALGQGPQFIFQYYEEEERQRGNFPDRFSGHQFPNYSSELNVNALLLGDSALYLCASSWAGVADTQYFGPGTRLTVL.